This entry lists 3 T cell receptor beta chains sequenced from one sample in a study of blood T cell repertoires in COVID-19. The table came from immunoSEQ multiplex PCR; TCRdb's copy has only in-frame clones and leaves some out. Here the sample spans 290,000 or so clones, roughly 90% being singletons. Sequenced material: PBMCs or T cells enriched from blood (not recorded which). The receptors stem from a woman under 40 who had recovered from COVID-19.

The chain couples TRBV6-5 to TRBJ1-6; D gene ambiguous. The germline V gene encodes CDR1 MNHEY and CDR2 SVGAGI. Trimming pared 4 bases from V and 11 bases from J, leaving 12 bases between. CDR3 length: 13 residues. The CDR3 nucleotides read TGTGCCAGCAGTTTCCCCGGGGTCGCACCCCTCCACTTT. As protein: CASSFPGVAPLHF.

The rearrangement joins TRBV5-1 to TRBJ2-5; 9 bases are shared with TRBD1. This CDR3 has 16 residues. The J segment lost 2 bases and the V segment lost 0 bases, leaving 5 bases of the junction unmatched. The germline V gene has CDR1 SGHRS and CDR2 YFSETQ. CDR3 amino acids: CASSLVSTGGQETQYF. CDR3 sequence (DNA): TGCGCCAGCAGCTTGGTGTCGACAGGGGGACAAGAGACCCAGTACTTC.

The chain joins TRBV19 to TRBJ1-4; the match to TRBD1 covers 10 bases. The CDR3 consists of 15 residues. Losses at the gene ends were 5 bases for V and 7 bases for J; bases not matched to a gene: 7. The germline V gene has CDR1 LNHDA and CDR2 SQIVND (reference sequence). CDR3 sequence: CASSPGTGVGEKLFF. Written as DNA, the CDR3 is TGTGCCAGTAGTCCCGGGACAGGGGTAGGTGAAAAACTGTTTTTT.